This passage covers 21 T cell receptor beta chains from one sample sequenced in a study of cytomegalovirus exposure and HLA in healthy donors. Both 60 Vbeta primers and 13 Jbeta primers went into the PCR. Profiling relied on immunoSEQ multiplex PCR, and the TCRdb table lists in-frame clones only, not all of them. Counted here are about 170,000 clones, roughly 73% occurring once; the ten biggest clones make up 2.5% to 4%. The sequenced sample consisted of PBMCs. The receptors come from a female donor in good health and CMV-seronegative.

This chain uses TRBV2 with TRBJ1-2; D may be TRBD1 (6 bases). CDR1 and CDR2 (germline): SNHLY, FYNNEI. The CDR3 extends over 16 amino acids. With 2 bases removed from V and 2 bases from J, the gap between germline ends came to 15 bases. CDR3 sequence (DNA): TGTGCCAGCAGTGAAATCCCCTCGACAGGCAACTATGGCTACACCTTC. Its protein is CASSEIPSTGNYGYTF.

The V and J genes are TRBV7-6 and TRBJ2-7, with D perhaps TRBD1 (6 bases). The CDR3 covers 18 residues. V was pared by 5 bases and J by 7 bases, with 30 bases between. The germline V gene has CDR1 SGHVS and CDR2 FNYEAQ. For the CDR3, the DNA is TGTGCCAGCAGCGCATTACCCGCCTCAGGGACAACTACGGGAGAGCAGTACTTC. Protein sequence: CASSALPASGTTTGEQYF.

This chain uses TRBV28 with TRBJ2-3; D perhaps matches TRBD1 (6 bases). V was trimmed by 5 bases and J by 2 bases, leaving 8 bases between them. The CDR3 spans 13 residues. Germline loops: CDR1 MDHEN, CDR2 SYDVKM. In DNA, the CDR3 is TGTGCCAGCAGTACAGGGAACACAGATACGCAGTATTTT. This sequence encodes CASSTGNTDTQYF.

Only one count was recorded for this clone. This chain links TRBV29-1 with TRBJ2-3; D ambiguous. Germline V gene data show CDR1 as SQVTM and CDR2 as ANQGSEA. V was shortened by 1 base and J by 4 bases, with 12 bases between the two germline ends. This CDR3 is 14 amino acids long. The CDR3 coding sequence is TGCAGCGTTGAAGGCCAAGATCAGGCAGATACGCAGTATTTT. This translates into CSVEGQDQADTQYF.

The rearrangement links TRBV28 to TRBJ2-7; 9 bases agree with TRBD1. Losses at the gene ends were 5 bases for V and 3 bases for J; bases not matched to a gene: 8. CDR3 size: 15 residues. The germline V gene encodes CDR1 MDHEN and CDR2 SYDVKM. The CDR3 is CASSPPGTGIYEQYF. DNA for the CDR3: TGTGCCAGCAGTCCTCCCGGGACAGGGATCTACGAGCAGTACTTC.

The V and J genes are TRBV7-2 and TRBJ1-2; TRBD1 agrees at 7 bases. Looked up from germline, CDR1 is SGHTA and CDR2 is FQGNSA. V was clipped by 6 bases and J by 4 bases; unmatched bases: 8. This CDR3 is built from 14 residues. CDR3 amino acids: CASSPDRDAYGYTF. The CDR3 DNA reads TGTGCCAGCAGTCCCGACAGGGATGCCTATGGCTACACCTTC.

The chain is built from TRBV4-1 and TRBJ2-5, with D tentatively TRBD1 (6 bases). The DNA end favors TRBJ2-7, so the J call may be wrong. The CDR3 has 16 residues. Germline V gene sequence: CDR1 MGHRA, CDR2 YSYEKL. The CDR3, as DNA: TGCGCCAGCAGCCAAGTCAAAGGACAGCCTACCTACGAGCAGTACTTC. Protein product: CASSQVKGQPTYEQYF.

CDR3 sequence: CASSEPDRSTDTQYF. The CDR3 coding sequence is TGCGCCAGCAGTGAGCCTGACAGAAGCACAGATACGCAGTATTTT. V and J are TRBV10-2 and TRBJ2-3; perhaps TRBD1 as D (5 bases). Germline loops: CDR1 WSHSY, CDR2 SAAADI. Trimming left V 2 bases short and J 0 bases short, with 9 bases between. CDR3 size: 15 residues.

This clone was seen a single time. The genes are TRBV4-1 and TRBJ1-5; D remains ambiguous. The CDR3 has 14 amino acids. CDR1 and CDR2 from the germline V gene are MGHRA and YSYEKL. V shed 1 base and J shed 6 bases, with 10 bases lying between them. The CDR3 region has the DNA TGCGCCAGCAGCCAAGGGGCAGAGGGTCAGCCCCAGCATTTT. This translates into CASSQGAEGQPQHF.

The rearrangement joins TRBV11-2 to TRBJ1-5, with 7 bases fitting TRBD1. Per germline, CDR1 SGHAT and CDR2 FQNNGV. J gave up 3 bases and V 4 bases, and 6 bases lay outside the gene matches. This CDR3 has 15 residues. DNA of the CDR3: TGTGCCAGCAGCTCCCGGGACAGCCTCAATCAGCCCCAGCATTTT. The encoded protein is CASSSRDSLNQPQHF. Full variable domain (outside the CDR3, taken from reference TRBV11-2 and TRBJ1-5): EAGVAQSPRYKIIEKRQSVAFWCNPISGHATLYWYQQILGQGPKLLIQFQNNGVVDDSQLPKDRFSAERLKGVDSTLKIQPAKLEDSAVYLCASSSRDSLNQPQHFGDGTRLSIL.

The V and J genes are TRBV18 and TRBJ1-1; a possible D gene is TRBD1 (6 bases). This CDR3 is 17 amino acids long. Germline CDR1 KGHSH, CDR2 LQKENI. With 6 bases removed from V and 1 base from J, the gap between germline ends came to 21 bases. The DNA of the CDR3 is TGTGCCAGCTCGCAAACCGGAGGGGGGGTCAAGAACACTGAAGCTTTCTTT. It is translated as CASSQTGGGVKNTEAFF.

This clone was seen only a few times. The CDR3 nucleotides are TGTGCCAGCAGCTTGGGACTAGCGGGAGGCCGGAGCGGGGAGCAGTTCTTC. Translation: CASSLGLAGGRSGEQFF. The chain employs TRBV5-4 and TRBJ2-1; 13 bases align to TRBD2. Germline V gene sequence: CDR1 SGHNT, CDR2 YYREEE (reference sequence). The CDR3 totals 17 residues. V gave up 0 bases and J gave up 10 bases; unmatched junction bases: 10.

The chain carries TRBV30 and TRBJ1-2; D may be TRBD1 (6 bases). CDR1 GTSNPN and CDR2 SVGIG come from the germline V gene (reference sequence). This CDR3 has 13 amino acids. Trimming removed 5 bases from V and 5 bases from J, with 15 bases in between. The CDR3 DNA sequence: TGTGCCTGGTCCTTAGGGACACTATATGGCTACACCTTC. It specifies CAWSLGTLYGYTF.

This clone showed up just a few times. The chain recombines TRBV9 with TRBJ2-1; TRBD1 is a possible D gene (6 bases). This CDR3 is 13 amino acids long. From germline, CDR1 is SGDLS and CDR2 YYNGEE. Trimming pared 0 bases from V and 8 bases from J, leaving 9 bases between. The CDR3 spells CASSVDWGHEQFF. The CDR3 bases are TGTGCCAGCAGCGTAGATTGGGGGCATGAGCAGTTCTTC. Supplemented by reference TRBV9 and TRBJ2-1, the full variable domain reads DSGVTQTPKHLITATGQRVTLRCSPRSGDLSVYWYQQSLDQGLQFLIQYYNGEERAKGNILERFSAQQFPDLHSELNLSSLELGDSALYFCASSVDWGHEQFFGPGTRLTVL.

The V and J genes are TRBV19 and TRBJ2-3; TRBD1 matches at 8 bases. The V segment lost 5 bases and the J segment 9 bases; nucleotides outside the gene matches: 10. The CDR3 spans 14 residues. Germline V gene sequence: CDR1 LNHDA, CDR2 SQIVND (reference sequence). Here the CDR3 reads CASSPPRTGKTQYF. In DNA form, the CDR3 reads TGTGCCAGTAGTCCCCCCCGGACAGGGAAAACGCAGTATTTT.

This chain joins TRBV6-5 and TRBJ2-7; 7 bases fit TRBD1. This CDR3 has 14 residues. The germline V gene has CDR1 MNHEY and CDR2 SVGAGI. V trimming: 0 bases; J trimming: 4 bases; junction bases outside the gene matches: 3. The CDR3 DNA follows: TGTGCCAGCAGTTACTCAGGGGGCCTATACGAGCAGTACTTC. Protein: CASSYSGGLYEQYF.

This clone was detected only a few times. The genes are TRBV21-1 and TRBJ2-1; the table's D call of TRBD2 was not tested on the DNA. TRBV21-1 has pseudogene status. The CDR3 consists of 15 residues. CDR3 nucleotide sequence: TGTGCCAGCAGCAACTGGGAGGGGCGATACAATGAGCAGTTCTTC. This codes for CASSNWEGRYNEQFF.

The chain couples TRBV2 to TRBJ2-6, with TRBD2 as a possible D gene (6 bases). V was shortened by 0 bases and J by 0 bases, with 12 bases between the two germline ends. CDR3 length equals 18 residues. CDR1 is SNHLY and CDR2 is FYNNEI in the germline V gene. CDR3 nucleotide sequence: TGTGCCAGCAGTGAAGCGGCGGGACTTATCTCTGGGGCCAACGTCCTGACTTTC. Amino acids: CASSEAAGLISGANVLTF.

The chain recombines TRBV6-5 with TRBJ2-1; 9 nucleotides line up with TRBD2. Unmatched junction bases numbered 5, after V lost 6 bases and J lost 5 bases. CDR3 length equals 14 residues. Germline V gene data show CDR1 as MNHEY and CDR2 as SVGAGI. The CDR3 sequence is CASSRSGSHNEQFF. CDR3 nucleotides: TGTGCCAGCAGCCGTAGCGGGAGCCACAATGAGCAGTTCTTC.

This clone occurred a few times. The J gene is TRBJ1-1, the V gene TRBV6-5; 8 bases align to TRBD1. Looked up from germline, CDR1 is MNHEY and CDR2 is SVGAGI. V lost 5 bases, J lost 8 bases, and 4 bases stayed unmatched. This CDR3 is 12 amino acids long. CDR3 in DNA: TGTGCCAGCAGTGGGGACAGGAGGGAAGCTTTCTTT. The encoded protein is CASSGDRREAFF.

The J gene is TRBJ1-5, the V gene TRBV28; maybe TRBD1 (6 bases). Germline CDR1 MDHEN, CDR2 SYDVKM. V lost 4 bases, J lost 4 bases, and 14 bases lay in between. This CDR3 contains 15 residues. CDR3 residues: CASSSPPGANQPQHF. The CDR3 coding sequence is TGTGCCAGCAGTTCTCCTCCAGGGGCAAATCAGCCCCAGCATTTT.